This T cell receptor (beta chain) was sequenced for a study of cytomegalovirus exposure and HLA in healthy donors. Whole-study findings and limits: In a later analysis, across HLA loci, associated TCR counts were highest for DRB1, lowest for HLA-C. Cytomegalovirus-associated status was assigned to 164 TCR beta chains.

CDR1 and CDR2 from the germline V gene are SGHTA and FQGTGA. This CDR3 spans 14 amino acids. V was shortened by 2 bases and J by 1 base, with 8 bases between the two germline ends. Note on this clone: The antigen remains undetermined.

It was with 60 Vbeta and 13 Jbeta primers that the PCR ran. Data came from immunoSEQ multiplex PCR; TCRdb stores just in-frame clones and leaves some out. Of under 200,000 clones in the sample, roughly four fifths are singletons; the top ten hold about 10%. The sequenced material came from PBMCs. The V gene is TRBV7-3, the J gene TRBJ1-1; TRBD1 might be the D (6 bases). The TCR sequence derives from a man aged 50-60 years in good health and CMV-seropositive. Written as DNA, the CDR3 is TGTGCCAGCAGCTTACAGGGGCCGAACACTGAAGCTTTCTTT. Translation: CASSLQGPNTEAFF. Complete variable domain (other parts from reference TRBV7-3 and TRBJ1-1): GAGVSQTPSNKVTEKGKYVELRCDPISGHTALYWYRQSLGQGPEFLIYFQGTGAADDSGLPNDRFFAVRPEGSVSTLKIQRTERGDSAVYLCASSLQGPNTEAFFGQGTRLTVV.